Each of the 21 T cell receptor beta chains below was sequenced from the same sample in a study of CD8+ T cells in alopecia areata. Treatment here: oral pan-JAK inhibitor, 5-10 mg twice daily. RNA extraction was followed by reverse transcription into cDNA, which acted as the sequencing template. Sequenced by immunoSEQ multiplex PCR; TCRdb stores in-frame clones only, minus some. The sample has about 220,000 clones, under 60% seen once. The source material was CD4+ T cells sorted from blood, sampled at week 4, from a patient treated with tofacitinib. The receptors were gathered from a human donor with alopecia areata.

The V gene is TRBV30, the J gene TRBJ2-6; D gene ambiguous. Per the germline V gene, CDR1 is GTSNPN and CDR2 is SVGIG (reference sequence). This CDR3 comprises 13 residues. The V end was cut by 3 bases, the J end by 0 bases, with 3 bases between. CDR3 sequence reads: CAWRDSGANVLTF. CDR3 DNA sequence: TGTGCCTGGAGGGACTCTGGGGCCAACGTCCTGACTTTC.

The V and J genes are TRBV4-3 and TRBJ2-7, with a weak D call TRBD1 (6 bases). Germline assignment: CDR1 LGHNA and CDR2 YSLEER. This CDR3 has 14 amino acids. V gave up 4 bases and J gave up 3 bases, with 13 bases separating them. The CDR3 DNA follows: TGCGCCAGCAGCCCAGGGACATTGAGCTACGAGCAGTACTTC. Amino acids: CASSPGTLSYEQYF.

The genes are TRBV2 and TRBJ2-3, with 15 positions matching TRBD2. J was trimmed by 3 bases and V by 8 bases; bases with no gene match: 9. Germline V gene lookup returns CDR1 SNHLY and CDR2 FYNNEI. The CDR3 length is 17 residues. In DNA, the CDR3 is TGTGCCAGCTCCGGACTAGCGGGGGGGCTTAGGACAGATACGCAGTATTTT. Residues: CASSGLAGGLRTDTQYF.

The genes are TRBV4-3 and TRBJ1-1; TRBD1 is a possible D gene (5 bases). The germline V gene encodes CDR1 LGHNA and CDR2 YSLEER. V was shortened by 1 base and J by 5 bases, with 14 bases between the two germline ends. CDR3 size: 15 residues. This chain's CDR3 is CASSQGTLRGTEAFF. The CDR3 nucleotides read TGCGCCAGCAGCCAAGGGACACTAAGAGGGACTGAAGCTTTCTTT.

This clone was detected only a few times. Because the CDR3 is missing its conserved closing phenylalanine or tryptophan, this is likely a read error. It is unclear where the CDR3 begins or ends on the DNA, so no DNA is shown, and the CDR3 is as TCRdb lists it. The V and J genes are TRBV21-1 and TRBJ2-4; whether TRBD1, the table's D call, matches the DNA was not checked. TRBV21-1 is a known pseudogene. The CDR3 spans 11 residues, counting both ends. CDR3 in amino acids: CASSVISTGPV.

J is TRBJ2-1 and V is TRBV11-2; D is unresolved. There are 14 residues in the CDR3. V shed 5 bases and J shed 0 bases, with 8 bases lying between them. CDR1 SGHAT and CDR2 FQNNGV come from the germline V gene. DNA of the CDR3: TGTGCCAGCAGCCGTAGCCCCTCCTACAATGAGCAGTTCTTC. This encodes CASSRSPSYNEQFF.

CDR3 coding DNA: TGTGCCAGCAGCGTAGGGGGACCTTCTGACCTTCGCAATTCACCCCTCCACTTT. It yields the protein CASSVGGPSDLRNSPLHF. The V gene is TRBV9, the J gene TRBJ1-6, with D tentatively TRBD1 (5 bases). Germline CDR1 reads SGDLS; CDR2 reads YYNGEE. The CDR3 contains 18 residues. V dropped 0 bases and J dropped 7 bases, with 20 bases sitting between them.

V is TRBV2 and J is TRBJ1-5; D is unclear. Germline CDR1 is SNHLY and CDR2 is FYNNEI. There are 17 residues in the CDR3. V was cut by 6 bases and J by 6 bases, with 24 bases left in between. The CDR3 DNA sequence: TGTGCCAGCAGCGGGGAGTCACAGCTCCCGCGGACTCAGCCCCAGCATTTT. It translates to CASSGESQLPRTQPQHF.

The genes are TRBV7-2 and TRBJ2-1; tentatively, D is TRBD2 (6 bases). Germline-derived CDR1 and CDR2 are SGHTA and FQGNSA. The CDR3 is 14 residues long. V lost 6 bases, J lost 9 bases, and 18 bases lay in between. This CDR3 reads CASRPPERRGEQFF. The CDR3 region has the DNA TGTGCCAGCAGACCGCCGGAGAGGCGGGGTGAGCAGTTCTTC.

The chain has TRBV30 and TRBJ1-5; D is possibly TRBD1 (6 bases). The CDR3 is made up of 12 amino acids. The V end lost 2 bases, the J end lost 9 bases, and 11 bases lay between the germline ends. Germline loops: CDR1 GTSNPN, CDR2 SVGIG (reference sequence). The CDR3 bases are TGTGCCTGGAGTTCCACGACAGGGCCCCAGCATTTT. It yields the protein CAWSSTTGPQHF.

This clone was found a few times. The chain employs TRBV25-1 and TRBJ1-1, with D hard to call. The V gene lost 6 bases and the J gene lost 1 base, with 12 bases spanning the gap. This CDR3 has 14 residues. Germline V gene data show CDR1 as MGHDK and CDR2 as SYGVNS. The CDR3 DNA follows: TGTGCCAGCAGAGAGGGTTGGGGGAACACTGAAGCTTTCTTT. This sequence encodes CASREGWGNTEAFF.

The chain uses TRBV5-1 and TRBJ2-3, with 10 bases aligning to TRBD1. The CDR3 sequence is 17 residues long. Trimming removed 2 bases from V and 4 bases from J; junction bases left unmatched: 10. Germline lookup yields CDR1 SGHRS and CDR2 YFSETQ. CDR3 bases: TGCGCCAGCAGCTTCTCGCGGGACAGGGGAGTCGCAGATACGCAGTATTTT. It is translated as CASSFSRDRGVADTQYF.

The rearrangement links TRBV29-1 to TRBJ1-2, with D unclear. The CDR3 length is 11 residues. Germline lookup yields CDR1 SQVTM and CDR2 ANQGSEA. With 1 base removed from V and 6 bases from J, the gap between germline ends came to 6 bases. The CDR3 reads CSVEAGDGYTF. Here the CDR3 DNA reads TGCAGCGTTGAAGCAGGCGATGGCTACACCTTC. The complete variable domain, with remaining parts taken from reference TRBV29-1 and TRBJ1-2, reads SAVISQKPSRDICQRGTSLTIQCQVDSQVTMMFWYRQQPGQSLTLIATANQGSEATYESGFVIDKFPISRPNLTFSTLTVSNMSPEDSSIYLCSVEAGDGYTFGSGTRLTVV.

This clone was seen only a few times. V usage is TRBV21-1 and J usage is TRBJ1-1. TRBV21-1 is recorded as a pseudogene. This CDR3 is built from 14 residues. CDR3 in amino acids: CASSIGRANTEAFF. CDR3 coding DNA: TGTGCCAGCAGCATAGGGCGGGCTAACACTGAAGCTTTCTTT.

The chain couples TRBV11-2 to TRBJ1-5, with D hard to call. V dropped 2 bases and J dropped 0 bases, with 2 bases sitting between them. Germline assignment: CDR1 SGHAT and CDR2 FQNNGV. CDR3 size: 13 residues. Here the CDR3 reads CASSLLSNQPQHF. CDR3 nucleotides: TGTGCCAGCAGCTTACTTAGCAATCAGCCCCAGCATTTT.

This clone has just a few counts. The sample contains more than one DNA sequence encoding this CDR3. V and J are TRBV29-1 and TRBJ1-1, with unresolved D. The CDR3 runs to 10 residues. V was clipped by 7 bases and J by 1 base, with 4 bases between them. The germline CDR1 and CDR2 sequences are SQVTM and ANQGSEA. For the CDR3, the DNA is TGCAGCGCCCGGAACACTGAAGCTTTCTTT. It encodes CSARNTEAFF.

The V and J genes are TRBV2 and TRBJ1-1; TRBD1 might be the D (6 bases). The CDR3 runs to 13 residues. Between the trimmed V and J ends, which lost 11 bases and 3 bases, there was a span of 16 bases. CDR1 and CDR2 from the germline V gene are SNHLY and FYNNEI. Written as DNA, the CDR3 is TGTGCCTCGGCAAGGGGGAGGGACACTGAAGCTTTCTTT. Amino acids: CASARGRDTEAFF.

V and J are TRBV7-2 and TRBJ2-5; 9 bases are shared with TRBD2. Germline-derived CDR1 and CDR2 are SGHTA and FQGNSA. This CDR3 has 15 amino acids. After removal of 7 bases from V and 2 bases from J, the junction contained 8 bases not matched to a gene. The CDR3 region has the DNA TGTGCCAGCACCCAGCGGCTAGCGGGGCAAGAGACCCAGTACTTC. It is translated as CASTQRLAGQETQYF.

Here the CDR3 DNA reads TGTGCCAGCAGCTTACATCAGGGGCCCTATGGCTACACCTTC. This encodes CASSLHQGPYGYTF. The rearrangement joins TRBV7-2 to TRBJ1-2; tentatively, D is TRBD1 (6 bases). Germline CDR1 SGHTA, CDR2 FQGNSA. The CDR3 spans 14 residues. The V and J ends lost 2 bases and 4 bases respectively, with 11 bases between them.

This chain uses TRBV30 with TRBJ2-1; D remains unclear. Between the trimmed V and J ends, which lost 0 bases and 14 bases, there was a span of 17 bases. This CDR3 spans 13 amino acids. The V gene's germline CDR1 is GTSNPN and CDR2 SVGIG (reference sequence). CDR3: CAWSVQAADGKFF. Written as DNA, the CDR3 is TGTGCCTGGAGTGTTCAGGCGGCGGATGGGAAGTTCTTC.

V is TRBV7-6 and J is TRBJ2-5, with unresolved D. CDR1 and CDR2 (germline): SGHVS, FNYEAQ. The ends were cut back, 3 bases at V and 2 bases at J, with 13 bases in the middle. This CDR3 region has 15 residues. The CDR3 DNA reads TGTGCCAGCAGCTTGAAGTACAGTTTTCAAGAGACCCAGTACTTC. It codes for CASSLKYSFQETQYF. Full variable domain (remainder filled in from reference TRBV7-6 and TRBJ2-5): GAGVSQSPRYKVTKRGQDVALRCDPISGHVSLYWYRQALGQGPEFLTYFNYEAQQDKSGLPNDRFSAERPEGSISTLTIQRTEQRDSAMYRCASSLKYSFQETQYFGPGTRLLVL.